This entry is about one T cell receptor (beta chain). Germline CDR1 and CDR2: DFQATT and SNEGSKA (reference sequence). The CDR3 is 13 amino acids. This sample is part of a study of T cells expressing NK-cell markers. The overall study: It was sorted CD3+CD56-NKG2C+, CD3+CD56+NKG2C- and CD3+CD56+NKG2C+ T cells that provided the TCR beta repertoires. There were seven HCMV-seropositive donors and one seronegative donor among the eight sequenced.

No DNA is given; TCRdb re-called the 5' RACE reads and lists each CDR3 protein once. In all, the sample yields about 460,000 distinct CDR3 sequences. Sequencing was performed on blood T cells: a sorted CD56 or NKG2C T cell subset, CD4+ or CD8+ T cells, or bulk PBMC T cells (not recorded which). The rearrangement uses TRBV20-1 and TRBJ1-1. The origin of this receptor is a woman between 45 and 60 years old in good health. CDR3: CSAVTDMGTEAFF.